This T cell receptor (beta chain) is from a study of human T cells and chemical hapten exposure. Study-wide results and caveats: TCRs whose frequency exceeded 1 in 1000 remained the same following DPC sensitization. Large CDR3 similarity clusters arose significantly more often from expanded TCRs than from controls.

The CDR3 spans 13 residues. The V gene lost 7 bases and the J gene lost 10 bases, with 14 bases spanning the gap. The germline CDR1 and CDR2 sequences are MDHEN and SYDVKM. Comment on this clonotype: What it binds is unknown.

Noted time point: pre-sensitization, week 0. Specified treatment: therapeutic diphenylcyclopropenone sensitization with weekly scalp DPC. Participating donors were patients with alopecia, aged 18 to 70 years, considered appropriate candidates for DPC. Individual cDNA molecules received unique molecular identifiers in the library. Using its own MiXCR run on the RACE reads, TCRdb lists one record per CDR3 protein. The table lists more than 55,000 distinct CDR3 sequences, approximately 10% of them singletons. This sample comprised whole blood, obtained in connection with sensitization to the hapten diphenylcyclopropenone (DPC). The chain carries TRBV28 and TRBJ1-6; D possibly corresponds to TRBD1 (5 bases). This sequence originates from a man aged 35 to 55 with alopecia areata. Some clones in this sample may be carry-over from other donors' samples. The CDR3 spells CASIPRGGSPLHF. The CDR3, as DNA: TGTGCCAGCATCCCAAGGGGCGGATCACCCCTCCACTTT.